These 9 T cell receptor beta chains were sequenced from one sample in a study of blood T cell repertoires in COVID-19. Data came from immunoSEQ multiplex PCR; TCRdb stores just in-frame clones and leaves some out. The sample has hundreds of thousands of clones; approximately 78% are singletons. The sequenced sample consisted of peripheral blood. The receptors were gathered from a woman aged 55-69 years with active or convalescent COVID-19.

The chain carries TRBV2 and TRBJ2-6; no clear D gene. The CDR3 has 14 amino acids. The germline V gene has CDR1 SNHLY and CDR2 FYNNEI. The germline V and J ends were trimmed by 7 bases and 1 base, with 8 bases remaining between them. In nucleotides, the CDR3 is TGTGCCAGCACCAGGATTTCTGGGGCCAACGTCCTGACTTTC. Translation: CASTRISGANVLTF. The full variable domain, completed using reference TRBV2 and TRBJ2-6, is EPEVTQTPSHQVTQMGQEVILRCVPISNHLYFYWYRQILGQKVEFLVSFYNNEISEKSEIFDDQFSVERPDGSNFTLKIRSTKLEDSAMYFCASTRISGANVLTFGAGSRLTVL.

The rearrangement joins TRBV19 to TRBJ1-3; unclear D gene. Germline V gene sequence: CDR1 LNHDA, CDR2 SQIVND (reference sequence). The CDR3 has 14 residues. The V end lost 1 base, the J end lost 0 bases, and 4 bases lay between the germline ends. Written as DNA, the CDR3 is TGTGCCAGTAGTATAGCCCTCTCTGGAAACACCATATATTTT. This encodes CASSIALSGNTIYF.

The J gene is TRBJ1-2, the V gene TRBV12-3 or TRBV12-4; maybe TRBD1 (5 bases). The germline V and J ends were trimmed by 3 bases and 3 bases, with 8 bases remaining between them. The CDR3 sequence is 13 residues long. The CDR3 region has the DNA TGTGCCAGCAGTTTGGACAAGCACTATGGCTACACCTTC. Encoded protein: CASSLDKHYGYTF.

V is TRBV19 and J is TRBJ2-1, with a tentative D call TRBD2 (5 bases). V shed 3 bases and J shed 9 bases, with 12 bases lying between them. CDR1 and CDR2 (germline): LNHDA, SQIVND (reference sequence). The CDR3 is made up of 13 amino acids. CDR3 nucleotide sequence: TGTGCCAGTAGTATCAGGCGGGCCCCTGAGCAGTTCTTC. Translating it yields CASSIRRAPEQFF.

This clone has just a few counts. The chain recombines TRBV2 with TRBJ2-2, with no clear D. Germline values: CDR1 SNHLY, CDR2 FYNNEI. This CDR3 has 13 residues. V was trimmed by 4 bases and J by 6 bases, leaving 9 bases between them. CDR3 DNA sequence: TGTGCCAGCAGTGTCGAGGTTGCCGGGGAGCTGTTTTTT. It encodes CASSVEVAGELFF.

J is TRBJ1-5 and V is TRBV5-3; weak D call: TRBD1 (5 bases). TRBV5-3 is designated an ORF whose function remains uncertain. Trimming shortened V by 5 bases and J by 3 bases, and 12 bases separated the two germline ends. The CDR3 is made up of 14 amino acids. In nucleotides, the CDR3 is TGTGCCAGAAGTTCACAGGTCCACAATCAGCCCCAGCATTTT. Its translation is CARSSQVHNQPQHF.

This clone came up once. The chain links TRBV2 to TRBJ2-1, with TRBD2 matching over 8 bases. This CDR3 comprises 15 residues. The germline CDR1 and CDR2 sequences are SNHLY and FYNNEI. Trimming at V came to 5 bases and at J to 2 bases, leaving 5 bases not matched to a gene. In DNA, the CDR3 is TGTGCCAGCAGTTTAGCGGGGAGCCCCTACAATGAGCAGTTCTTC. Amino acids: CASSLAGSPYNEQFF.

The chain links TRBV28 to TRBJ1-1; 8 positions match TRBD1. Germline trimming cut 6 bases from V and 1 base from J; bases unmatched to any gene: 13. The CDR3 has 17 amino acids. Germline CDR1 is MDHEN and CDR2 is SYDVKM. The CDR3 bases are TGTGCCAGCAGACCGCCCCAGGGGGCTGAGGGGAACACTGAAGCTTTCTTT. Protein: CASRPPQGAEGNTEAFF.

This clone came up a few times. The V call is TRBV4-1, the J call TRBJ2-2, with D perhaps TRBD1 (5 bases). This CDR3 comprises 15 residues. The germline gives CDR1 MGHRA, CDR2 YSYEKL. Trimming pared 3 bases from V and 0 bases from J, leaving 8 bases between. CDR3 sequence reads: CASSHVRANTGELFF. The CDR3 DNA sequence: TGCGCCAGCAGCCATGTCAGGGCGAACACCGGGGAGCTGTTTTTT.